This T cell receptor beta chain was retrieved from a study of post-analysis software for immune sequencing data. Across the study: Disease trajectories encompassed relapsing-remitting, secondary progressive and progressive-relapsing multiple sclerosis.

Study outcomes and limitations: Strong co-clustering by F measure was evident for samples that had been prepared in the same batch. Roughly 5 TRBV segments (TRBV5-6, TRBV5-1 and TRBV20-1 among them) occurred more frequently in patients than in controls. Significantly decreased normalized Chao1 diversity was recorded for multiple sclerosis patients relative to controls.

Incorporated into the TCR beta cDNA libraries were unique molecular identifiers, which served to reduce PCR and sequencing biases. Researchers reported about 500,000 cDNA molecules coming from about 0.98 to 11 million T cells. TCRdb called the PCR reads again in MiXCR, with one record for every CDR3 protein. The repertoire holds a few hundred thousand distinct CDR3 sequences, roughly 36% seen once, with under 15% in the top ten. As regards this clonotype: What it binds is not known.

Germline CDR1 and CDR2: SQVTM and ANQGSEA. The CDR3 consists of 11 residues. V was cut by 3 bases and J by 3 bases, with 5 bases left in between. The TCR comes from a girl aged 5 to 17 with multiple sclerosis. The rearrangement uses TRBV29-1 and TRBJ1-1; D not certain. The specimen was blood. In nucleotides, the CDR3 is TGCAGCGTTGAGTTGGACACTGAAGCTTTCTTT. This codes for CSVELDTEAFF.